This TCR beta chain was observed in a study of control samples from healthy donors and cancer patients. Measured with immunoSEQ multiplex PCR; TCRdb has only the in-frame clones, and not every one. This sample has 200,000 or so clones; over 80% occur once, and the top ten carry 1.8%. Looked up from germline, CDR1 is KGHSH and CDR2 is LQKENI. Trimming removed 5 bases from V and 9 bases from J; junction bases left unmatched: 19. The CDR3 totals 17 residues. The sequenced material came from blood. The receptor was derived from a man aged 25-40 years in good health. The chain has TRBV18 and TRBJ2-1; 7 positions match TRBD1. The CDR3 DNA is TGTGCCAGCTCATCCTCCAGGACAGGTGGTACCATCAGTGAGCAGTTCTTC. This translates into CASSSSRTGGTISEQFF.